The 17 T cell receptor beta chains listed next were all sequenced from one sample in a study of blood T cell repertoires in COVID-19. Clones were read by immunoSEQ multiplex PCR, and TCRdb kept only the in-frame ones, dropping some. The table shows under 75,000 clones, with more than 80% occurring only once. The sequenced sample was peripheral blood. The receptors were sampled from a man aged 25 to 40 with acute or convalescent COVID-19.

This clone was detected only a few times. The genes are TRBV5-1 and TRBJ1-6, with D uncertain. Trimming removed 0 bases from V and 14 bases from J, with 12 bases in between. Germline assignment: CDR1 SGHRS and CDR2 YFSETQ. CDR3 length: 13 amino acids. The chain's CDR3 is CASSLALTSALHF. The DNA for the CDR3 is TGCGCCAGCAGCTTGGCCCTTACCTCGGCCCTCCACTTT.

The genes are TRBV5-1 and TRBJ1-1; 12 bases agree with TRBD1. Trimming at V came to 4 bases and at J to 3 bases, leaving 7 bases not matched to a gene. The CDR3 covers 16 residues. Germline V gene sequence: CDR1 SGHRS, CDR2 YFSETQ. This CDR3 reads CASSLGQGAGYTEAFF. CDR3 in DNA: TGCGCCAGCAGCCTGGGACAGGGGGCTGGGTACACTGAAGCTTTCTTT.

The J gene is TRBJ2-2, the V gene TRBV7-8; the D is unclear. The V gene's germline CDR1 is SGHVS and CDR2 FQNEAQ. The CDR3 runs 16 residues. V was cut by 5 bases and J by 1 base, with 14 bases left in between. The CDR3 coding sequence is TGTGCCAGCAGCCGTATTTCGCTAGGGAACACCGGGGAGCTGTTTTTT. Its translation: CASSRISLGNTGELFF.

V and J are TRBV18 and TRBJ2-2; possible D gene TRBD1, 5 bases. The CDR3 length is 14 residues. Trimming took off 1 base at V and 8 bases at J, with 11 bases between the two ends. Germline lookup yields CDR1 KGHSH and CDR2 LQKENI. DNA for the CDR3: TGTGCCAGCTCACCACGACAGAGGACGGGGGAGCTGTTTTTT. It codes for CASSPRQRTGELFF.

By share of the sample, this clone is medium-sized. The gene calls are TRBV9 and TRBJ1-2; 7 bases match TRBD1. V gave up 3 bases and J gave up 4 bases; unmatched junction bases: 9. The CDR3 totals 15 residues. From germline, CDR1 is SGDLS and CDR2 YYNGEE. The CDR3 loop reads CASSAGGQYLYGYTF. DNA for the CDR3: TGTGCCAGCAGCGCCGGGGGACAGTACCTCTATGGCTACACCTTC.

The CDR3 sequence is CASASSALNQPQHF. CDR3 bases: TGTGCCAGCGCCTCCAGTGCCCTCAATCAGCCCCAGCATTTT. The chain recombines TRBV18 with TRBJ1-5; no definite D call. The CDR3 runs to 14 residues. CDR1 is KGHSH, CDR2 LQKENI, per germline. Trimming took 8 bases from V and 3 from J, leaving 14 bases between them. Full variable domain (missing parts from reference TRBV18 and TRBJ1-5): NAGVMQNPRHLVRRRGQEARLRCSPMKGHSHVYWYRQLPEEGLKFMVYLQKENIIDESGMPKERFSAEFPKEGPSILRIQQVVRGDSAAYFCASASSALNQPQHFGDGTRLSIL.

The chain combines TRBV5-4 with TRBJ1-3; D remains ambiguous. Trimming took 2 bases from V and 5 from J, leaving 5 bases between them. CDR3 size: 12 residues. Germline V gene lookup returns CDR1 SGHNT and CDR2 YYREEE (reference sequence). The CDR3 DNA sequence: TGTGCCAGCAGCTTTGACAGAAACACCATATATTTT. It specifies CASSFDRNTIYF.

The chain uses TRBV7-9 and TRBJ2-1; D is uncertain. This CDR3 has 13 residues. Germline CDR1 and CDR2: SEHNR and FQNEAQ (reference sequence). The V and J ends lost 5 bases and 8 bases respectively, with 13 bases between them. In DNA form, the CDR3 reads TGTGCCAGCAGCGGAGTGGCCCGGGATGAGCAGTTCTTC. Amino acids: CASSGVARDEQFF.

This clone was seen a single time. The rearrangement joins TRBV9 to TRBJ1-2; 7 bases are a match to TRBD1. V lost 4 bases and J lost 0; bases outside the gene matches: 9. Germline values: CDR1 SGDLS, CDR2 YYNGEE. The CDR3 is 16 amino acids. CDR3 sequence reads: CASSPGTANPNYGYTF. Here the CDR3 DNA reads TGTGCCAGCAGCCCCGGGACAGCCAACCCTAACTATGGCTACACCTTC.

This clone was picked up one time. The chain has TRBV12-3 or TRBV12-4 and TRBJ1-1, with D unclear. Trimming removed 2 bases from V and 3 bases from J, with 4 bases in between. The CDR3 has 12 residues. CDR3 region: CASSLIYTEAFF. In DNA form, the CDR3 reads TGTGCCAGCAGTTTAATATACACTGAAGCTTTCTTT.

The rearrangement joins TRBV28 to TRBJ1-2, with D perhaps TRBD1 (5 bases). Trimming pared 4 bases from V and 8 bases from J, leaving 23 bases between. Germline CDR1 is MDHEN and CDR2 is SYDVKM. The CDR3 is made up of 16 amino acids. CDR3 nucleotides: TGTGCCAGCAGTTCCGGAAGGGGTATACTTAGTTCCGGCTACACCTTC. This translates into CASSSGRGILSSGYTF.

The table lists this clone with a count of one. V usage is TRBV6-1 and J usage is TRBJ2-2; possibly TRBD2 for D (6 bases). Germline V gene lookup returns CDR1 MNHNS and CDR2 SASEGT. CDR3 length equals 16 residues. Trimming removed 1 base from V and 6 bases from J, with 15 bases in between. The CDR3 sequence: CASSEGFVTGAGELFF. DNA for the CDR3: TGTGCCAGCAGTGAAGGGTTTGTCACGGGGGCCGGGGAGCTGTTTTTT.

This clone came up once. The chain has TRBV5-6 and TRBJ2-1, with 8 nucleotides matching TRBD1. J lost 0 bases, V lost 4 bases, and 12 bases had no gene match. There are 18 residues in the CDR3. Germline V gene data show CDR1 as SGHDT and CDR2 as YYEEEE. The chain's CDR3 is CASSPPTGAPSSYNEQFF. The DNA of the CDR3 is TGTGCCAGCAGCCCCCCGACAGGGGCTCCAAGCTCCTACAATGAGCAGTTCTTC. The full variable domain, its missing parts supplied by reference TRBV5-6 and TRBJ2-1, is DAGVTQSPTHLIKTRGQQVTLRCSPKSGHDTVSWYQQALGQGPQFIFQYYEEEERQRGNFPDRFSGHQFPNYSSELNVNALLLGDSALYLCASSPPTGAPSSYNEQFFGPGTRLTVL.

V gene TRBV5-4 combines with J gene TRBJ1-2; a possible D gene is TRBD1 (6 bases). Germline V gene lookup returns CDR1 SGHNT and CDR2 YYREEE (reference sequence). This CDR3 has 14 residues. V gave up 0 bases and J gave up 7 bases, with 13 bases separating them. CDR3 region: CASSLVQGLGGYTF. In nucleotides, the CDR3 is TGTGCCAGCAGCTTGGTTCAGGGGTTGGGTGGCTACACCTTC.

V gene TRBV30 combines with J gene TRBJ1-1, with 7 bases identical to TRBD1. With V trimmed by 2 bases and J by 1 base, 4 bases remained unmatched. Germline CDR1 and CDR2: GTSNPN and SVGIG (reference sequence). This CDR3 is 14 amino acids long. DNA of the CDR3: TGTGCCTGGAGTAGACAGGGTTCGAACACTGAAGCTTTCTTT. Protein sequence: CAWSRQGSNTEAFF.

The rearrangement links TRBV7-9 to TRBJ1-1; perhaps TRBD1 as D (6 bases). The ends were cut back, 3 bases at V and 5 bases at J, with 13 bases in the middle. The CDR3 totals 14 residues. CDR1 is SEHNR, CDR2 FQNEAQ, per germline (reference sequence). CDR3 nucleotide sequence: TGTGCCAGCAGCTTGACAGGATCTAAGACTGAAGCTTTCTTT. Translated, it gives CASSLTGSKTEAFF.

This chain links TRBV18 with TRBJ1-4; D remains ambiguous. CDR1 KGHSH and CDR2 LQKENI come from the germline V gene. The CDR3 consists of 16 residues. The ends were cut back, 6 bases at V and 3 bases at J, with 17 bases in the middle. CDR3 nucleotides: TGTGCCAGCTCCCGCGATATAAAGTCATCTAATGAAAAACTGTTTTTT. This encodes CASSRDIKSSNEKLFF.